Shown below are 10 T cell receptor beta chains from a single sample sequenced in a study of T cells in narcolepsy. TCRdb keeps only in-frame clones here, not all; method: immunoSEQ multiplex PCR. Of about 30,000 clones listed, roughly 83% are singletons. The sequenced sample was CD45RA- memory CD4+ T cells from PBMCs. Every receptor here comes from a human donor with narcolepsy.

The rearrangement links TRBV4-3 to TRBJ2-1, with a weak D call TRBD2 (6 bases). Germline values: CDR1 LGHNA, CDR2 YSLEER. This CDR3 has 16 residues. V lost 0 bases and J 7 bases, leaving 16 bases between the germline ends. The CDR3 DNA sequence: TGCGCCAGCAGCCAAGATCTAATCCAGGGAGGAAATGAGCAGTTCTTC. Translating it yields CASSQDLIQGGNEQFF.

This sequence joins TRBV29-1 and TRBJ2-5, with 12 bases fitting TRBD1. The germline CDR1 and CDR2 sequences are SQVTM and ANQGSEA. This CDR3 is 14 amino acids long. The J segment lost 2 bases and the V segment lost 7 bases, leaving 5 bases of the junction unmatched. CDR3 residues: CSGGDRGLQETQYF. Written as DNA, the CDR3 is TGCAGCGGCGGGGACAGGGGGCTTCAAGAGACCCAGTACTTC.

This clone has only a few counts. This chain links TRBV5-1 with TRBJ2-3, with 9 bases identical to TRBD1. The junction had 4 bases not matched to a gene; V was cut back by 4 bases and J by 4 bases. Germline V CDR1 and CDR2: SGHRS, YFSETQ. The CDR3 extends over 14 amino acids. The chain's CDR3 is CASSPRQGADTQYF. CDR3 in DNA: TGCGCCAGCAGCCCGCGACAGGGGGCAGATACGCAGTATTTT.

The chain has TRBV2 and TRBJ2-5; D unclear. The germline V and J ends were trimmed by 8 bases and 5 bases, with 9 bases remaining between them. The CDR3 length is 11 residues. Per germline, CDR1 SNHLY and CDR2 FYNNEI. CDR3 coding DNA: TGTGCCAGCGAGGCTTGGGAGACCCAGTACTTC. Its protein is CASEAWETQYF.

The CDR3 loop is CASREQGPATEAFF. The CDR3 DNA follows: TGTGCCAGCAGAGAACAGGGGCCAGCCACTGAAGCTTTCTTT. The V and J genes are TRBV2 and TRBJ1-1; TRBD1 agrees at 7 bases. Germline assignment: CDR1 SNHLY and CDR2 FYNNEI. The CDR3 totals 14 residues. V was pared by 6 bases and J by 4 bases, with 8 bases of the junction left unmatched.

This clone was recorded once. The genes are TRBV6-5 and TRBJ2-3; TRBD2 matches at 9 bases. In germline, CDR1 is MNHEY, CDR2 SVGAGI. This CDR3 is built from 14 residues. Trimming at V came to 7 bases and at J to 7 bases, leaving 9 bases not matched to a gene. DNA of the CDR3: TGTGCCAGCATACTAGCGGGCAGTTCCCATACGCAGTATTTT. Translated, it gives CASILAGSSHTQYF.

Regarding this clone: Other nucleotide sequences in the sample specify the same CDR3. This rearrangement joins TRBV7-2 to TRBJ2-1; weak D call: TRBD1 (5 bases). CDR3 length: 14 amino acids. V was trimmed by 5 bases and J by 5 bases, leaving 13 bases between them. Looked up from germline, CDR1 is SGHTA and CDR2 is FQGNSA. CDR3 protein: CASSPRTSNNEQFF. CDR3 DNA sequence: TGTGCCAGCAGCCCGCGGACAAGCAACAATGAGCAGTTCTTC.

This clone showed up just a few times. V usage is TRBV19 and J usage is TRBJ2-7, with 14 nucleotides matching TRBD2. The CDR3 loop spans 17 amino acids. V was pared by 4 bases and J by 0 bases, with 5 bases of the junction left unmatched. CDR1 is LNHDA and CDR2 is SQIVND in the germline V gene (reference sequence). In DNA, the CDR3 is TGTGCCAGTAGTACCATGACTAGCGGGAGGGTCTCCTACGAGCAGTACTTC. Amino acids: CASSTMTSGRVSYEQYF.

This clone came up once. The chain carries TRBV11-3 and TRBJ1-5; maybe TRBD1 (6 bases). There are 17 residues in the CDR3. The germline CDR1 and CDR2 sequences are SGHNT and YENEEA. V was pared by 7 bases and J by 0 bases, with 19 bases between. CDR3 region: CASTLGGAKYSNQPQHF. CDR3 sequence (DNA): TGTGCCAGCACCTTGGGGGGGGCCAAATATAGCAATCAGCCCCAGCATTTT.

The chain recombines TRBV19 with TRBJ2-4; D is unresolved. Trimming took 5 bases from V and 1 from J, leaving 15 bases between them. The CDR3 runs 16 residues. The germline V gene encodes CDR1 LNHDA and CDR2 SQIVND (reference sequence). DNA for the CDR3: TGTGCCAGTAGTCCCTGGGGTACAAGGGCCAAAAACATTCAGTACTTC. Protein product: CASSPWGTRAKNIQYF.